This passage covers 22 T cell receptor beta chains from one sample sequenced in a study of shared clonotypes between healthy human individuals. Assay used: immunoSEQ multiplex PCR; TCRdb lists only in-frame clones, some missing. This sample has hundreds of thousands of clones; approximately 95% occur once, and the top ten carry approximately 0.12%. Naive CD8 cells comprised CD45RO-negative, CCR7-positively selected cells, excluding terminally differentiated effector memory CD45RA+ cells. The material sequenced was naive CD8+ T cells sorted from blood. The receptors stem from a woman under 40 in good health.

CDR3: CASSTLAGGASGSTEAFF. The DNA of the CDR3 is TGTGCCAGCAGCACACTGGCCGGCGGGGCATCGGGAAGCACTGAAGCTTTCTTT. The chain carries TRBV7-6 and TRBJ1-1, with D possibly being TRBD1 (5 bases). V was shortened by 5 bases and J by 4 bases, with 26 bases between the two germline ends. Germline V gene lookup returns CDR1 SGHVS and CDR2 FNYEAQ. The CDR3 consists of 18 residues.

The gene calls are TRBV11-3 and TRBJ2-1; D gene ambiguous. There are 14 residues in the CDR3. Germline loops: CDR1 SGHNT, CDR2 YENEEA. Trimming removed 2 bases at V and 2 bases at J, with 7 bases between. Here the CDR3 reads CASSLTATYNEQFF. The CDR3 DNA follows: TGTGCCAGCAGCTTAACTGCGACCTACAATGAGCAGTTCTTC.

The chain joins TRBV5-5 to TRBJ1-1, with 7 positions matching TRBD1. Germline V gene data show CDR1 as SGHKS and CDR2 as YYEKEE (reference sequence). Trimming at V came to 4 bases and at J to 6 bases, leaving 3 bases not matched to a gene. This CDR3 has 12 amino acids. The CDR3 DNA reads TGTGCCAGCAGCGGAGGGACAGCTGAAGCTTTCTTT. Amino acid sequence: CASSGGTAEAFF.

This clone was observed once. This sequence joins TRBV13 and TRBJ2-7; D is perhaps TRBD1 or TRBD2 (6 bases each). V lost 5 bases and J 4 bases, leaving 24 bases between the germline ends. The CDR3 spans 17 residues. Looked up from germline, CDR1 is PRHDT and CDR2 is FYEKMQ (reference sequence). CDR3 sequence: CASSQNRLGGYTYEQYF. The CDR3 nucleotides read TGTGCCAGCAGCCAGAATCGGTTAGGGGGGTACACGTACGAGCAGTACTTC.

The chain is built from TRBV28 and TRBJ2-7; D is possibly TRBD2 (5 bases). CDR3 length: 13 residues. Germline V lookup: CDR1 MDHEN, CDR2 SYDVKM. V was trimmed by 7 bases and J by 0 bases, leaving 10 bases between them. CDR3 sequence: CASNSDSSYEQYF. The CDR3 coding sequence is TGTGCCAGCAATAGCGATAGCTCCTACGAGCAGTACTTC.

The chain joins TRBV2 to TRBJ2-7, with a tentative D call TRBD1 (6 bases). Germline CDR1 reads SNHLY; CDR2 reads FYNNEI. Trimming cost V 1 base and J 6 bases, with 13 bases left between them. The CDR3 runs to 14 residues. CDR3 sequence (DNA): TGTGCCAGCAGTGAAGGGGGACATTTGGGCGAGCAGTACTTC. Translating it yields CASSEGGHLGEQYF.

In this sample, this clone turned up once. The chain combines TRBV5-3 with TRBJ2-7; possibly TRBD1 or TRBD2 for D (5 bases each). TRBV5-3 is identified as an open reading frame with a role that is uncertain. This CDR3 comprises 12 residues. V was clipped by 8 bases and J by 6 bases, with 15 bases between them. As DNA, the CDR3 is TGTGCCAGCAGCCTCGGGGCAGGCGAGCAGTACTTC. Its protein product is CASSLGAGEQYF.

V is TRBV7-9 and J is TRBJ2-5; D remains ambiguous. Germline V CDR1 and CDR2: SEHNR, FQNEAQ (reference sequence). The CDR3 loop spans 12 amino acids. V was clipped by 7 bases and J by 5 bases, with 11 bases between them. CDR3 sequence (DNA): TGTGCCAGCAACCTTAAGGGCGAGACCCAGTACTTC. This gives the protein CASNLKGETQYF.

V usage is TRBV27 and J usage is TRBJ2-7; no definite D call. The CDR3 sequence is 14 residues long. Trimming removed 3 bases at V and 1 base at J, with 10 bases between. Per germline, CDR1 MNHEY and CDR2 SMNVEV (reference sequence). CDR3 residues: CASSFGRKSYEQYF. The CDR3 DNA is TGTGCCAGCAGTTTTGGGCGGAAATCCTACGAGCAGTACTTC.

The rearrangement uses TRBV6-5 and TRBJ1-2; 11 bases agree with TRBD1. The CDR3 length is 15 residues. Unmatched junction bases numbered 0, after V lost 1 base and J lost 2 bases. CDR1 is MNHEY and CDR2 is SVGAGI in the germline V gene. CDR3 in DNA: TGTGCCAGCAGTTACTGGACAGGGGGCAACTATGGCTACACCTTC. Translated, it gives CASSYWTGGNYGYTF.

The DNA of the CDR3 is TGTGCCAGCAGCACCCTCCAGCGGGAGGGGGCCAATGAGCAGTTCTTC. Its protein product is CASSTLQREGANEQFF. The V gene is TRBV7-9, the J gene TRBJ2-1; 10 nucleotides line up with TRBD2. J lost 6 bases, V lost 5 bases, and 10 bases had no gene match. Germline V lookup: CDR1 SEHNR, CDR2 FQNEAQ (reference sequence). This CDR3 is built from 16 residues.

As to this clone: Within the sample, other DNA sequences also encode this same CDR3. J is TRBJ1-5 and V is TRBV5-1; D not resolved. The CDR3 loop spans 13 amino acids. V lost 4 bases to trimming and J lost 1 base, with 6 bases between them. The germline V gene has CDR1 SGHRS and CDR2 YFSETQ. CDR3 amino acids: CASSLDSNQPQHF. Written as DNA, the CDR3 is TGCGCCAGCAGCCTGGACAGCAATCAGCCCCAGCATTTT.

This chain joins TRBV18 and TRBJ2-7, with TRBD1 identical over 8 bases. CDR3 length: 14 residues. The germline V gene encodes CDR1 KGHSH and CDR2 LQKENI. J gave up 2 bases and V 4 bases, and 4 bases lay outside the gene matches. The CDR3 region has the DNA TGTGCCAGCTCACTTGGACAGGGCACCTACGAGCAGTACTTC. Residues: CASSLGQGTYEQYF.

This rearrangement joins TRBV5-1 to TRBJ2-1, with D perhaps TRBD2 (6 bases). The germline V gene has CDR1 SGHRS and CDR2 YFSETQ. The V gene lost 7 bases and the J gene lost 0 bases, with 14 bases spanning the gap. The CDR3 extends over 15 amino acids. CDR3 amino acids: CASVRGISSYNEQFF. DNA for the CDR3: TGCGCCAGCGTCCGGGGGATCAGCTCCTACAATGAGCAGTTCTTC.

This clone came up once. The chain couples TRBV2 to TRBJ2-1, with 9 bases aligning to TRBD1. V was pared by 3 bases and J by 9 bases, with 3 bases of the junction left unmatched. This CDR3 comprises 13 residues. The germline gives CDR1 SNHLY, CDR2 FYNNEI. This CDR3 reads CASSDTGGSEQFF. Written as DNA, the CDR3 is TGTGCCAGCAGTGATACAGGGGGCTCTGAGCAGTTCTTC.

The chain carries TRBV6-5 and TRBJ2-2, with D unclear. The CDR3 consists of 14 residues. The V and J ends lost 3 bases and 4 bases respectively, with 9 bases between them. Germline V gene sequence: CDR1 MNHEY, CDR2 SVGAGI. The CDR3 nucleotides read TGTGCCAGCAGTTATCTGGGTTCCACCGGGGAGCTGTTTTTT. It codes for CASSYLGSTGELFF.

The rearrangement links TRBV30 to TRBJ2-6, with a tentative D call TRBD1 (5 bases). The CDR3 is 14 residues long. V was cut by 3 bases and J by 4 bases, with 10 bases left in between. Germline lookup yields CDR1 GTSNPN and CDR2 SVGIG (reference sequence). CDR3 nucleotides: TGTGCCTGGAGCATAGGGGTCGGGGCCAACGTCCTGACTTTC. Its protein product is CAWSIGVGANVLTF.

The chain employs TRBV7-8 and TRBJ2-1, with D uncertain. Between the trimmed V and J ends, which lost 1 base and 5 bases, there was a span of 9 bases. This CDR3 has 14 residues. CDR1 SGHVS and CDR2 FQNEAQ come from the germline V gene. The CDR3 sequence is CASSLGVTNNEQFF. CDR3 nucleotides: TGTGCCAGCAGCTTAGGAGTAACCAACAATGAGCAGTTCTTC. Complete variable domain (other parts from reference TRBV7-8 and TRBJ2-1): GAGVSQSPRYKVAKRGQDVALRCDPISGHVSLFWYQQALGQGPEFLTYFQNEAQLDKSGLPSDRFFAERPEGSVSTLKIQRTQQEDSAVYLCASSLGVTNNEQFFGPGTRLTVL.

The chain has TRBV4-2 and TRBJ2-3; TRBD1 or TRBD2 may be the D gene (6 bases each). Germline V gene data show CDR1 as LGHNA and CDR2 as YNFKEQ. V was trimmed by 2 bases and J by 2 bases, leaving 17 bases between them. The length of the CDR3 is 17 residues. The CDR3 nucleotides read TGTGCCAGCAGCCAACGGGGGACACCCATTGTCACAGATACGCAGTATTTT. Translating gives CASSQRGTPIVTDTQYF.

The chain couples TRBV27 to TRBJ2-7; 9 positions agree with TRBD2. V shed 4 bases and J 3 bases; nucleotides not matched to a gene: 4. This CDR3 is built from 14 residues. Per germline, CDR1 MNHEY and CDR2 SMNVEV (reference sequence). The CDR3 spells CASSSPSGIYEQYF. In DNA, the CDR3 is TGTGCCAGCAGTTCCCCTAGCGGGATCTACGAGCAGTACTTC.

The V gene is TRBV29-1, the J gene TRBJ2-7; 7 bases fit TRBD1. J lost 3 bases, V lost 6 bases, and 8 bases had no gene match. Germline CDR1 SQVTM, CDR2 ANQGSEA. The CDR3 extends over 13 amino acids. CDR3 coding DNA: TGCAGCGTACTGAAAGGGACAGACTACGAGCAGTACTTC. Translation: CSVLKGTDYEQYF.

The chain has TRBV7-9 and TRBJ2-7; 10 bases agree with TRBD1. This CDR3 region has 14 residues. Trimming took 5 bases from V and 4 from J; bases not matched to a gene: 5. Looked up from germline, CDR1 is SEHNR and CDR2 is FQNEAQ (reference sequence). The CDR3 region is CASSQDRGPYEQYF. The CDR3 coding sequence is TGTGCCAGCAGCCAAGACAGGGGGCCATACGAGCAGTACTTC.